These 15 T cell receptor beta chains were sequenced from one sample in a study of Tregs in tolerant kidney transplant recipients. Mixed chimerism was transient after nonmyeloablative marrow transplants from related graft donors. Libraries were prepared by immunoSEQ multiplex PCR; TCRdb keeps only in-frame clonotypes and omits some of them. The sample records roughly 52,000 clones, 91% being singletons. The sequenced sample was CD8+ T cells from blood (PBMCs), obtained 24 months after the transplant. The receptors were gathered from a human patient who received a combined kidney and bone marrow transplant. Some of the T cells may derive from the graft donor.

This chain uses TRBV20-1 with TRBJ2-7; D perhaps matches TRBD1 (5 bases). V gave up 5 bases and J gave up 4 bases, with 9 bases separating them. This CDR3 has 11 residues. CDR1 DFQATT and CDR2 SNEGSKA come from the germline V gene (reference sequence). The CDR3 reads CSALQGYEQYF. The CDR3 DNA reads as TGCAGTGCTCTGCAGGGATACGAGCAGTACTTC.

This clone came up once. The chain is built from TRBV2 and TRBJ2-3; 10 nucleotides align to TRBD2. The V and J ends lost 10 bases and 2 bases, in that order; junction bases with no gene match: 9. Germline CDR1 and CDR2: SNHLY and FYNNEI. This CDR3 has 15 amino acids. CDR3 in DNA: TGTGCCACTCAGCGGGGGGGATTCCACACAGATACGCAGTATTTT. Translating it yields CATQRGGFHTDTQYF.

The genes are TRBV7-9 and TRBJ1-1; 7 bases fit TRBD1. V was clipped by 5 bases and J by 0 bases; unmatched bases: 6. CDR1 and CDR2 from the germline V gene are SEHNR and FQNEAQ (reference sequence). This CDR3 contains 15 residues. The CDR3 region is CASSPPGQMNTEAFF. Here the CDR3 DNA reads TGTGCCAGCAGCCCCCCGGGACAGATGAACACTGAAGCTTTCTTT.

This clone was counted only a few times. The genes are TRBV19 and TRBJ2-7; D possibly corresponds to TRBD1 (6 bases). V lost 7 bases and J 3 bases, leaving 16 bases between the germline ends. Germline V gene sequence: CDR1 LNHDA, CDR2 SQIVND (reference sequence). CDR3 size: 14 residues. The CDR3 sequence is CASNSWGPHYEQYF. DNA for the CDR3: TGTGCCAGTAACTCTTGGGGGCCGCACTACGAGCAGTACTTC.

This clone was observed once. The rearrangement links TRBV4-2 to TRBJ2-1; 15 bases align to TRBD2. This CDR3 is built from 15 residues. V was pared by 4 bases and J by 9 bases, with 4 bases of the junction left unmatched. Germline CDR1 reads LGHNA; CDR2 reads YNFKEQ. The CDR3 bases are TGTGCCAGCAGCCCGGGACTAGCGGGGGGTACTGAGCAGTTCTTC. It specifies CASSPGLAGGTEQFF.

This chain joins TRBV28 and TRBJ2-3, with TRBD2 matching 14 bases. Germline V lookup: CDR1 MDHEN, CDR2 SYDVKM. V dropped 5 bases and J dropped 7; count of bases not matched to a gene: 8. The CDR3 runs 16 residues. The CDR3 DNA reads TGTGCCAGCAGTCCCGGACTAGCGGGGGGCGGGTATACGCAGTATTTT. It translates to CASSPGLAGGGYTQYF.

The chain links TRBV5-6 to TRBJ2-1, with TRBD1 identical over 11 bases. Germline V gives CDR1 SGHDT, CDR2 YYEEEE. V trimming: 0 bases; J trimming: 6 bases; junction bases outside the gene matches: 11. The CDR3 length is 18 residues. In DNA, the CDR3 is TGTGCCAGCAGCTTGGAGGGACAGGGGGGTAGTCGAAGCAATGAGCAGTTCTTC. Residues: CASSLEGQGGSRSNEQFF.

CDR3 sequence: CASSTTGLSGNTIYF. The CDR3 coding sequence is TGTGCCAGCAGCACGACAGGCCTCTCTGGAAACACCATATATTTT. The chain combines TRBV9 with TRBJ1-3; D possibly corresponds to TRBD1 (6 bases). Per germline, CDR1 SGDLS and CDR2 YYNGEE. The V end lost 4 bases, the J end lost 0 bases, and 11 bases lay between the germline ends. CDR3 length: 15 amino acids. Using reference TRBV9 and TRBJ1-3 for the parts outside the CDR3, the full variable domain is DSGVTQTPKHLITATGQRVTLRCSPRSGDLSVYWYQQSLDQGLQFLIQYYNGEERAKGNILERFSAQQFPDLHSELNLSSLELGDSALYFCASSTTGLSGNTIYFGEGSWLTVV.

The chain employs TRBV7-3 and TRBJ2-3, with a possible D match to TRBD2 (6 bases). The V end lost 3 bases, the J end lost 1 base, and 14 bases lay between the germline ends. The CDR3 length is 16 residues. Germline lookup yields CDR1 SGHTA and CDR2 FQGTGA. As DNA, the CDR3 is TGTGCCAGCAGCTTCGGCCTACTAGCTGGCACAGATACGCAGTATTTT. Its protein product is CASSFGLLAGTDTQYF.

The chain uses TRBV15 and TRBJ2-1; TRBD1 matches at 8 bases. The CDR3 has 16 amino acids. Germline assignment: CDR1 LNHNV and CDR2 YYDKDF (reference sequence). J was trimmed by 9 bases and V by 2 bases; bases with no gene match: 12. The CDR3 region is CATSRSRTGLSREQFF. In nucleotides, the CDR3 is TGTGCCACCAGCAGATCCAGGACAGGGCTATCCCGTGAGCAGTTCTTC.

The chain employs TRBV5-6 and TRBJ2-2, with 12 positions matching TRBD2. The CDR3 has 15 amino acids. CDR1 and CDR2 from the germline V gene are SGHDT and YYEEEE. With 4 bases clipped from V and 7 bases from J, the junction kept 5 bases outside the gene matches. The CDR3 DNA sequence: TGTGCCAGCAGCACTAGCGGGGGGTCTTACGGGGAGCTGTTTTTT. Encoded protein: CASSTSGGSYGELFF. Combining the CDR3 with reference TRBV5-6 and TRBJ2-2 gives the whole variable domain DAGVTQSPTHLIKTRGQQVTLRCSPKSGHDTVSWYQQALGQGPQFIFQYYEEEERQRGNFPDRFSGHQFPNYSSELNVNALLLGDSALYLCASSTSGGSYGELFFGEGSRLTVL.

The CDR3 is CASSWSSGSYEQYF. DNA for the CDR3: TGTGCCAGCAGCTGGTCTAGCGGCTCCTACGAGCAGTACTTC. The rearrangement uses TRBV7-9 and TRBJ2-7, with TRBD2 identical over 7 bases. V lost 4 bases, J lost 0 bases, and 3 bases stayed unmatched. The CDR3 covers 14 residues. Germline CDR1 and CDR2: SEHNR and FQNEAQ (reference sequence).

The J gene is TRBJ2-5, the V gene TRBV19; 14 nucleotides align to TRBD2. Germline V CDR1 and CDR2: LNHDA, SQIVND (reference sequence). J was trimmed by 4 bases and V by 7 bases; bases with no gene match: 5. The CDR3 sequence is 15 residues long. CDR3 DNA sequence: TGTGCCAGTATCGGACTAGCGGGGGGACGAGAGACCCAGTACTTC. It is translated as CASIGLAGGRETQYF. Together with reference TRBV19 and TRBJ2-5, the CDR3 gives the full variable domain: DGGITQSPKYLFRKEGQNVTLSCEQNLNHDAMYWYRQDPGQGLRLIYYSQIVNDFQKGDIAEGYSVSREKKESFPLTVTSAQKNPTAFYLCASIGLAGGRETQYFGPGTRLLVL.

The genes are TRBV4-1 and TRBJ2-1; D is possibly TRBD1 (7 bases). V was clipped by 3 bases and J by 8 bases, with 17 bases between them. Germline-derived CDR1 and CDR2 are MGHRA and YSYEKL. The CDR3 has 15 amino acids. Here the CDR3 DNA reads TGCGCCAGCAGCCACAGACTAGGAGGGGGCTATGAGCAGTTCTTC. Translation: CASSHRLGGGYEQFF.

The V gene is TRBV11-2, the J gene TRBJ2-2; tentative D call: TRBD1 (5 bases). The V end lost 1 base, the J end lost 6 bases, and 6 bases lay between the germline ends. The germline gives CDR1 SGHAT, CDR2 FQNNGV. The CDR3 loop spans 13 amino acids. The CDR3 reads CASSLGGSGELFF. CDR3 bases: TGTGCCAGCAGCTTAGGGGGCTCCGGGGAGCTGTTTTTT.